The rows below give T cell receptor beta chains drawn from one sample of a study of vaccination and CD4 T cells after COVID-19. In TCRdb, the PCR reads were re-called with MiXCR into one record per CDR3 protein. This table has tens of thousands of distinct CDR3 sequences, approximately 51% appearing once. The sample in question was CD4+ T cells from blood, obtained before SARS-CoV-2 vaccination. The source of these receptors is a human donor who had recovered from COVID-19. Each CDR3 is given with its conserved first and last residue. The order of the fields is D gene, V gene, J gene, clone size, CDR3 length, CDR3 protein, CDR3 DNA. A D gene is named only where the DNA matches it firmly. Only part of the rows carry a size: once, few, many, or a class if the clone is expanded.

>-|TRBV7-9|TRBJ2-3|-|17
CASSISGRTLRADTQYF
TGTGCCAGCAGCATCTCCGGGAGAACTCTAAGGGCAGATACGCAGTATTTT
>-|TRBV5-6|TRBJ1-2|-|17
CASTVVRGGRTNYGYTF
TGTGCCAGCACCGTCGTCCGAGGGGGACGGACTAACTATGGCTACACCTTC
>TRBD1|TRBV20-1|TRBJ1-4|-|15
CSASRSGTGAEKLFF
TGCAGTGCTAGCCGGTCCGGGACAGGGGCGGAAAAACTGTTTTTT
>-|TRBV20-1|TRBJ2-7|few|14
CSASGTPGSYEQYF
TGCAGTGCTAGTGGCACCCCTGGGTCCTACGAGCAGTACTTC
>TRBD2|TRBV6-2/TRBV6-3|TRBJ2-1|-|14
CASSKAGGYNEQFF
TGTGCCAGCAGTAAGGCGGGAGGGTACAATGAGCAGTTCTTC
>-|TRBV20-1|TRBJ1-5|medium-sized|15
CSARASLEGNQPQHF
TGCAGTGCTAGGGCCAGCTTGGAGGGCAATCAGCCCCAGCATTTT
>TRBD1|TRBV30|TRBJ1-2|few|11
CALGQAYGYTF
TGTGCCCTGGGACAGGCCTATGGCTACACCTTC
>-|TRBV2|TRBJ1-1|-|13
CASSQTPGAEAFF
TGTGCCAGCAGTCAGACACCTGGGGCTGAAGCTTTCTTT
>-|TRBV2|TRBJ2-7|-|11
CASSDRREQYF
TGTGCCAGCAGTGATCGTCGCGAGCAGTACTTC
>TRBD2|TRBV7-3|TRBJ2-5|-|14
CAGSVAGPPGTQYF
TGTGCCGGCAGTGTAGCGGGCCCCCCCGGGACCCAGTACTTC
>-|TRBV20-1|TRBJ1-4|few|16
CSARDQSDQANEKLFF
TGCAGTGCTAGAGATCAATCTGACCAAGCCAATGAAAAACTGTTTTTT
>-|TRBV12-3/TRBV12-4|TRBJ2-7|-|18
CASRVGQGLGGSSYEQYF
TGTGCCAGCAGGGTAGGGCAGGGTCTTGGCGGTAGCTCCTACGAGCAGTACTTC
>-|TRBV20-1|TRBJ1-4|-|14
CSASSFATNEKLFF
TGCAGTGCTAGCAGTTTCGCAACTAATGAAAAACTGTTTTTT
>-|TRBV20-1|TRBJ2-3|-|14
CSARDGGSTDTQYF
TGCAGTGCTAGAGATGGCGGGAGCACAGATACGCAGTATTTT
>TRBD2|TRBV14|TRBJ2-5|few|15
CASSLTSVRGETQYF
TGTGCCAGCAGCCTAACTAGCGTTAGGGGAGAGACCCAGTACTTC
>-|TRBV6-1|TRBJ1-5|few|15
CASSEGGSSNQPQHF
TGTGCCAGCAGTGAAGGCGGGTCCAGCAATCAGCCCCAGCATTTT
>-|TRBV20-1|TRBJ1-3|-|14
CSARESFSGNTIYF
TGCAGTGCTAGAGAGTCCTTCTCTGGAAACACCATATATTTT
>TRBD2|TRBV12-3/TRBV12-4|TRBJ2-2|-|17
CASSREWGLAGTGELFF
TGTGCCAGCAGCAGGGAGTGGGGACTAGCGGGGACCGGGGAGCTGTTTTTT
>TRBD1|TRBV6-1|TRBJ1-5|few|17
CASSENLGQGAYQPQHF
TGTGCCAGCAGTGAAAACCTAGGACAGGGGGCATATCAGCCCCAGCATTTT
>-|TRBV7-2|TRBJ2-1|-|15
CASSLAVSSYNEQFF
TGTGCCAGCAGCTTAGCGGTGAGCTCCTACAATGAGCAGTTCTTC
>TRBD2|TRBV11-3|TRBJ2-3|-|14
CASSLVAGSDTQYF
TGTGCCAGCAGCTTGGTAGCGGGATCAGATACGCAGTATTTT
>-|TRBV28|TRBJ1-2|-|14
CASSLYQGPRGYTF
TGTGCCAGCAGTTTATATCAGGGACCGCGTGGCTACACCTTC
>TRBD1|TRBV4-2|TRBJ1-2|-|16
CASSPFGAGGGYGYTF
TGTGCCAGCAGCCCCTTTGGGGCAGGGGGCGGCTATGGCTACACCTTC
>-|TRBV7-6|TRBJ1-5|-|12
CASSSRGQPQHF
TGTGCCAGCAGCTCCCGGGGGCAGCCCCAGCATTTT
>TRBD1|TRBV28|TRBJ1-5|few|15
CASSLNTGGRQPQHF
TGTGCCAGCAGTTTGAACACAGGGGGCCGTCAGCCCCAGCATTTT
>-|TRBV6-1|TRBJ2-5|-|16
CASRPPVGDGQETQYF
TGTGCCAGCAGGCCTCCAGTAGGGGACGGCCAAGAGACCCAGTACTTC
>TRBD1|TRBV28|TRBJ2-7|once|15
CASSQAGQGSYEQYF
TGTGCCAGCAGTCAAGCGGGACAGGGGAGCTACGAGCAGTACTTC
>-|TRBV7-2|TRBJ2-2|few|16
CASSLAPAANTGELFF
TGTGCCAGCAGCTTAGCGCCGGCGGCGAACACCGGGGAGCTGTTTTTT
>TRBD2|TRBV20-1|TRBJ2-1|-|16
CSASTRLAASYNEQFF
TGCAGTGCTAGCACAAGACTAGCGGCATCCTACAATGAGCAGTTCTTC
>-|TRBV2|TRBJ1-3|-|13
CASALEEGNTIYF
TGTGCCAGCGCCCTGGAGGAGGGAAACACCATATATTTT
>TRBD1|TRBV28|TRBJ1-2|few|13
CASSETGRYGYTF
TGTGCCAGCAGTGAGACAGGGCGCTATGGCTACACCTTC
>TRBD1|TRBV19|TRBJ1-2|-|14
CASSIRSTGYGYTF
TGTGCCAGTAGTATTCGGTCGACAGGGTATGGCTACACCTTC
>-|TRBV20-1|TRBJ2-7|-|13
CSAPGGSSYEQYF
TGCAGTGCTCCGGGTGGGAGCTCCTACGAGCAGTACTTC
>-|TRBV28|TRBJ2-1|-|16
CASSPTSFYSYNEQFF
TGTGCCAGCAGTCCGACTAGTTTCTATTCCTACAATGAGCAGTTCTTC
>-|TRBV27|TRBJ1-1|-|14
CASSGTWVGTEAFF
TGTGCCAGCAGTGGGACTTGGGTGGGCACTGAAGCTTTCTTT
>-|TRBV28|TRBJ2-5|-|13
CASSFGGQETQYF
TGTGCCAGCAGTTTTGGGGGACAAGAGACCCAGTACTTC
>-|TRBV7-8|TRBJ1-3|-|13
CASSHRDGNTIYF
TGTGCCAGCAGCCACCGGGACGGAAACACCATATATTTT
>-|TRBV28|TRBJ2-5|-|13
CASSSRGVETQYF
TGTGCCAGCAGTTCCCGAGGGGTGGAGACCCAGTACTTC
>-|TRBV7-2|TRBJ2-5|few|11
CASSQSETQYF
TGTGCCAGCAGCCAAAGTGAGACCCAGTACTTC
>-|TRBV15|TRBJ2-1|-|15
CATSRDKGSYNEQFF
TGTGCCACCAGCAGAGATAAGGGCTCCTACAATGAGCAGTTCTTC
>TRBD1|TRBV2|TRBJ2-2|once|15
CASSLRQGNTGELFF
TGTGCCAGCAGCCTAAGACAGGGGAACACCGGGGAGCTGTTTTTT